These T cell receptor beta chains were read from a single sample in a study of blood T cell repertoires in COVID-19. Measured with immunoSEQ multiplex PCR; TCRdb has only the in-frame clones, and not every one. The sample holds some 76,000 clones, over 75% seen once. The sequencing sample was made of peripheral blood. The receptors stem from a woman aged 18-30 years with acute or convalescent COVID-19. The CDR3 runs from the conserved cysteine through the conserved F or W. D genes are given only for firm matches. Size tells how often a clone was seen (once, few, many) or the class of an expanded clone, and some rows leave it out.

CDR3aa	CDR3nt	v_gene	d_gene	abundance	j_gene
CASSLGPGGSTEAFF	TGTGCCAGCAGCTTAGGTCCAGGGGGCAGCACTGAAGCTTTCTTT	TRBV11-2	TRBD1	-	TRBJ1-1
CASSLGLTVNTEAFF	TGTGCCAGCAGCTTGGGCTTAACGGTGAACACTGAAGCTTTCTTT	TRBV5-5	-	-	TRBJ1-1
CASSLYQETQYF	TGTGCCAGCAGCTTGTACCAAGAGACCCAGTACTTC	TRBV6-5	-	-	TRBJ2-5
CASSQDGRGLSYNEQFF	TGTGCCAGCAGCCAAGATGGCCGGGGTCTCTCCTACAATGAGCAGTTCTTC	TRBV3-1/TRBV3-2	-	-	TRBJ2-1
CASSLRQIHEQFF	TGTGCCAGCAGTTTACGACAGATCCATGAGCAGTTCTTC	TRBV6-5	-	-	TRBJ2-1
CAWSVLGVLTDTQYF	TGTGCCTGGAGTGTACTCGGGGTCCTCACAGATACGCAGTATTTT	TRBV30	-	-	TRBJ2-3
CASSVATRESYGYTF	TGTGCCAGCAGCGTAGCTACGAGGGAGTCATATGGCTACACCTTC	TRBV9	-	-	TRBJ1-2
CASSPSSGSYEQYF	TGCGCCAGCAGCCCTTCTAGCGGGAGTTACGAGCAGTACTTC	TRBV4-3	TRBD2	-	TRBJ2-7
CASSLEGYTGELFF	TGTGCCAGCAGCTTGGAGGGGTACACCGGGGAGCTGTTTTTT	TRBV5-5	-	-	TRBJ2-2
CAISVGGGRNEQFF	TGTGCCATCAGTGTCGGGGGGGGGCGTAATGAGCAGTTCTTC	TRBV10-3	TRBD2	-	TRBJ2-1
CASSQARAGGNTGELFF	TGTGCCAGCAGCCAAGCACGGGCGGGAGGAAACACCGGGGAGCTGTTTTTT	TRBV3-1/TRBV3-2	TRBD2	-	TRBJ2-2
CASSLNRDANAEAFF	TGTGCCAGCAGTCTCAACCGGGATGCGAACGCTGAAGCTTTCTTT	TRBV27	-	-	TRBJ1-1
CATRSWSSGNTIYF	TGTGCCACTCGGTCGTGGAGCTCTGGAAACACCATATATTTT	TRBV19	-	once	TRBJ1-3
CSVVQGSTDTQYF	TGCAGCGTTGTCCAGGGAAGCACAGATACGCAGTATTTT	TRBV29-1	-	-	TRBJ2-3
CASSEGTGRTGELFF	TGTGCCAGCAGTGAAGGGACAGGGAGAACCGGGGAGCTGTTTTTT	TRBV2	TRBD1	-	TRBJ2-2
CASGNLGGGEDTQYF	TGTGCTAGTGGTAATTTAGGAGGAGGGGAGGATACGCAGTATTTT	TRBV12-5	-	-	TRBJ2-3
CASKGGTGANTEAFF	TGTGCCAGCAAGGGGGGGACAGGGGCGAACACTGAAGCTTTCTTT	TRBV2	TRBD1	-	TRBJ1-1
CASSQGASSNQPQHF	TGTGCCAGCAGTCAAGGGGCATCTAGCAATCAGCCCCAGCATTTT	TRBV2	-	-	TRBJ1-5
CASSLAAGGTTGELFF	TGCGCCAGCAGCTTGGCCGCGGGGGGTACCACCGGGGAGCTGTTTTTT	TRBV5-1	TRBD2	-	TRBJ2-2
CASRETGGKLDNEQFF	TGCGCCAGCAGGGAGACAGGGGGAAAGTTGGACAATGAGCAGTTCTTC	TRBV5-1	TRBD1	once	TRBJ2-1
CASSPSGLSGYNEQFF	TGCGCCAGCAGTCCGTCGGGGTTAAGCGGCTACAATGAGCAGTTCTTC	TRBV5-1	-	few	TRBJ2-1
CASSPSGRAGETQYF	TGTGCCAGCTCACCGAGCGGGAGGGCCGGGGAGACCCAGTACTTC	TRBV18	TRBD2	-	TRBJ2-5
CASNSRDTHYEQYF	TGTGCCAGCAACTCCCGGGACACCCACTACGAGCAGTACTTC	TRBV6-5	-	-	TRBJ2-7
CAWTPGQGDLRAFF	TGTGCCTGGACTCCGGGACAGGGCGATCTGCGGGCTTTCTTT	TRBV30	TRBD1	-	TRBJ1-1
CASSAGQGPHEQFF	TGCGCCAGCAGCGCGGGACAGGGTCCCCATGAGCAGTTCTTC	TRBV5-1	TRBD1	once	TRBJ2-1
CASSDNRDQPQHF	TGTGCCAGCAGTGATAACAGGGATCAGCCCCAGCATTTT	TRBV6-1	-	-	TRBJ1-5
CASSYNRGNTEAFF	TGCGCCAGCAGCTATAACAGGGGAAACACTGAAGCTTTCTTT	TRBV5-1	TRBD1	-	TRBJ1-1
CATSDRDTEAFF	TGTGCCACCAGTGATCGGGACACTGAAGCTTTCTTT	TRBV24-1	-	-	TRBJ1-1
CASSLAGQGIYGYTF	TGCGCCAGCAGCTTGGCCGGTCAGGGAATCTATGGCTACACCTTC	TRBV5-1	-	-	TRBJ1-2
CASSFRLGQGNTGELFF	TGTGCCAGCAGTTTCCGATTAGGACAGGGTAACACCGGGGAGCTGTTTTTT	TRBV27	TRBD1	-	TRBJ2-2
CASSSGTGITEAFF	TGTGCCAGCAGCTCCGGGACAGGGATCACTGAAGCTTTCTTT	TRBV5-6	TRBD1	-	TRBJ1-1
CASRLAGGNSYF	TGTGCCAGCAGACTAGCGGGGGGGAATAGTTACTTC	TRBV2	TRBD2	-	TRBJ2-5
CASSQVAGASTDTQYF	TGCGCCAGCAGCCAGGTAGCGGGAGCTAGCACAGATACGCAGTATTTT	TRBV4-3	TRBD2	-	TRBJ2-3
CASSFQVNTEAFF	TGTGCCAGCAGTTTTCAGGTGAACACTGAAGCTTTCTTT	TRBV11-2	-	-	TRBJ1-1
CASSLAGIGTEAFF	TGCGCCAGCAGCTTGGCAGGGATAGGGACTGAAGCTTTCTTT	TRBV5-1	-	-	TRBJ1-1
CASSSGGAKNIQYF	TGTGCCAGCAGTTCGGGGGGGGCCAAAAACATTCAGTACTTC	TRBV6-5	TRBD2	-	TRBJ2-4
CASSVPVGPTASNQPQHF	TGTGCCAGCAGCGTACCTGTGGGCCCGACAGCTAGCAATCAGCCCCAGCATTTT	TRBV9	-	-	TRBJ1-5
CASSLTGQFNEKLFF	TGCGCCAGCAGTCTAACCGGACAGTTTAATGAAAAACTGTTTTTT	TRBV5-1	-	-	TRBJ1-4
CATSDGTGNEQFF	TGTGCCACCAGTGATGGGACAGGCAATGAGCAGTTCTTC	TRBV24-1	TRBD1	-	TRBJ2-1
CATSQQAGAYEQYF	TGTGCCACCAGTCAACAAGCGGGGGCATACGAGCAGTACTTC	TRBV19	TRBD2	-	TRBJ2-7
CATHRDVHTEAFF	TGTGCCACCCACAGGGATGTGCACACTGAAGCTTTCTTT	TRBV10-3	-	-	TRBJ1-1
CASSIQGNTEAFF	TGTGCCAGCAGTATCCAGGGTAACACTGAAGCTTTCTTT	TRBV14	-	once	TRBJ1-1
CASSNMGGRGSNQPQHF	TGTGCCAGTAGCAATATGGGGGGGAGGGGAAGCAATCAGCCCCAGCATTTT	TRBV19	-	-	TRBJ1-5
CASSSQTGAGLIGELFF	TGTGCCAGCAGCTCCCAGACTGGTGCGGGCCTAATCGGGGAGCTGTTTTTT	TRBV7-9	-	-	TRBJ2-2